One and the same sample provided the 20 T cell receptor beta chains below, sequenced in a study of blood T cell repertoires in COVID-19. Using immunoSEQ multiplex PCR, the repertoire was profiled, and TCRdb retains in-frame clones only, with some absent. The sample consists of 310,000 or so clones, approximately 90% of them appearing once. Sequenced: PBMCs or T cells enriched from blood (not recorded which). These receptor sequences come from a young woman who had recovered from COVID-19.

The chain has TRBV18 and TRBJ1-2; unclear D gene. V dropped 3 bases and J dropped 4 bases, with 15 bases sitting between them. CDR1 is KGHSH, CDR2 LQKENI, per germline. The length of the CDR3 is 15 residues. This chain's CDR3 is CASSPSDGRIYGYTF. CDR3 nucleotides: TGTGCCAGCTCACCTTCGGACGGGAGGATCTATGGCTACACCTTC. Drawing the rest from reference TRBV18 and TRBJ1-2, the complete variable domain is NAGVMQNPRHLVRRRGQEARLRCSPMKGHSHVYWYRQLPEEGLKFMVYLQKENIIDESGMPKERFSAEFPKEGPSILRIQQVVRGDSAAYFCASSPSDGRIYGYTFGSGTRLTVV.

The chain couples TRBV20-1 to TRBJ2-7, with a weak D call TRBD1 (5 bases). Trimming stripped 3 bases from V and 3 bases from J, with 12 bases between. The germline V gene has CDR1 DFQATT and CDR2 SNEGSKA (reference sequence). This CDR3 comprises 13 residues. CDR3 region: CSASSRGFYEQYF. In DNA, the CDR3 is TGCAGTGCTAGTAGTAGGGGTTTCTACGAGCAGTACTTC.

This sequence joins TRBV3-1 (or the pseudogene TRBV3-2) and TRBJ1-1, with D unclear. Trimming removed 4 bases at V and 4 bases at J, with 13 bases between. The CDR3 has 14 amino acids. The germline CDR1 and CDR2 sequences are LGHDT and YNNKEL (reference sequence). The DNA of the CDR3 is TGTGCCAGCAGCCCGTCCGGGGTCCCCACTGAAGCTTTCTTT. This sequence encodes CASSPSGVPTEAFF.

The rearrangement links TRBV28 to TRBJ1-5; a possible D gene is TRBD1 (6 bases). V lost 3 bases and J lost 5, with 11 bases in between. Per the germline V gene, CDR1 is MDHEN and CDR2 is SYDVKM. The CDR3 totals 14 residues. As DNA, the CDR3 is TGTGCCAGCAGTTTCACACAGGGTCATCAGCCCCAGCATTTT. Encoded protein: CASSFTQGHQPQHF. The full variable domain, completed using reference TRBV28 and TRBJ1-5, is DVKVTQSSRYLVKRTGEKVFLECVQDMDHENMFWYRQDPGLGLRLIYFSYDVKMKEKGDIPEGYSVSREKKERFSLILESASTNQTSMYLCASSFTQGHQPQHFGDGTRLSIL.

The rearrangement uses TRBV9 and TRBJ2-5; 7 positions agree with TRBD2. Germline V lookup: CDR1 SGDLS, CDR2 YYNGEE. The CDR3 sequence is 18 residues long. J lost 1 base, V lost 3 bases, and 15 bases had no gene match. The CDR3 here is CASSGSNGGGTIQETQYF. For the CDR3, the DNA is TGTGCCAGCAGCGGTAGCAATGGTGGAGGGACTATCCAAGAGACCCAGTACTTC. Full variable domain (remainder filled in from reference TRBV9 and TRBJ2-5): DSGVTQTPKHLITATGQRVTLRCSPRSGDLSVYWYQQSLDQGLQFLIQYYNGEERAKGNILERFSAQQFPDLHSELNLSSLELGDSALYFCASSGSNGGGTIQETQYFGPGTRLLVL.

CDR3 loop: CASSPAAEGYTDTQYF. DNA of the CDR3: TGTGCCAGCAGCCCTGCCGCGGAGGGCTACACAGATACGCAGTATTTT. The rearrangement joins TRBV5-8 to TRBJ2-3; TRBD2 is a possible D gene (6 bases). The V end lost 4 bases, the J end lost 2 bases, and 17 bases lay between the germline ends. Germline V gene sequence: CDR1 SGHTS, CDR2 YDEGEE. This CDR3 has 16 amino acids.

J is TRBJ2-7 and V is TRBV11-2; 7 bases match TRBD2. Germline V gene lookup returns CDR1 SGHAT and CDR2 FQNNGV. The trim removed 2 bases at V and 7 bases at J, leaving 8 bases unmatched. The CDR3 totals 14 residues. CDR3: CASSLLPGREEQYF. CDR3 DNA: TGTGCCAGCAGCTTATTACCGGGGAGGGAAGAGCAGTACTTC.

This chain uses TRBV5-6 with TRBJ2-3; TRBD2 matches 10 bases. Trimming cost V 3 bases and J 13 bases; bases outside gene matches: 17. The germline V gene encodes CDR1 SGHDT and CDR2 YYEEEE. CDR3 length equals 16 residues. The DNA for the CDR3 is TGTGCCAGCAGCTGGAGGAGGACTAGCGGTCCTTGGGGAAAGTATTTT. Translating it yields CASSWRRTSGPWGKYF.

The chain employs TRBV28 and TRBJ1-2; 7 bases are a match to TRBD1. The J segment lost 6 bases and the V segment lost 0 bases, leaving 16 bases of the junction unmatched. The CDR3 loop spans 18 amino acids. Per the germline V gene, CDR1 is MDHEN and CDR2 is SYDVKM. CDR3: CASSLWAQTGVSADGYTF. CDR3 coding DNA: TGTGCCAGCAGTTTATGGGCCCAAACAGGGGTGAGTGCGGATGGCTACACCTTC.

The chain has TRBV7-6 and TRBJ2-5; 9 bases are shared with TRBD1. CDR3 length: 15 residues. Germline CDR1 SGHVS, CDR2 FNYEAQ. Unmatched junction bases numbered 9, after V lost 5 bases and J lost 5 bases. The CDR3 region is CASSRPGQGLETQYF. The DNA for the CDR3 is TGTGCCAGCAGCCGACCGGGACAGGGCTTGGAGACCCAGTACTTC. The full variable domain, with the rest looked up from reference TRBV7-6 and TRBJ2-5, is GAGVSQSPRYKVTKRGQDVALRCDPISGHVSLYWYRQALGQGPEFLTYFNYEAQQDKSGLPNDRFSAERPEGSISTLTIQRTEQRDSAMYRCASSRPGQGLETQYFGPGTRLLVL.

This clone has a handful of counts. V usage is TRBV19 and J usage is TRBJ2-2, with D maybe TRBD1 (6 bases). Trimming pared 3 bases from V and 7 bases from J, leaving 21 bases between. CDR1 and CDR2 from the germline V gene are LNHDA and SQIVND (reference sequence). This CDR3 comprises 17 residues. CDR3 DNA sequence: TGTGCCAGTAGTATCGGATACAGGGCATCTCATGGCGGGGAGCTGTTTTTT. This codes for CASSIGYRASHGGELFF.

The chain links TRBV11-2 to TRBJ2-7, with D perhaps matching TRBD2 (6 bases). V was shortened by 6 bases and J by 2 bases, with 14 bases between the two germline ends. This CDR3 is 14 amino acids long. Germline V gives CDR1 SGHAT, CDR2 FQNNGV. The CDR3 DNA reads TGTGCCAGCAGTCCCGGGGGTCTAACCTACGAGCAGTACTTC. Encoded protein: CASSPGGLTYEQYF.

This clone was picked up one time. The chain couples TRBV7-2 to TRBJ2-3; D remains unclear. The CDR3 totals 11 residues. V was pared by 3 bases and J by 11 bases, with 9 bases between. Germline V CDR1 and CDR2: SGHTA, FQGNSA. Written as DNA, the CDR3 is TGTGCCAGCAGCTTCCTAGAGGTGCAGTATTTT. Translated: CASSFLEVQYF.

The genes are TRBV13 and TRBJ2-6; 8 nucleotides match TRBD1. The V gene's germline CDR1 is PRHDT and CDR2 FYEKMQ (reference sequence). The CDR3 has 15 amino acids. With 5 bases clipped from V and 0 bases from J, the junction kept 0 bases outside the gene matches. The CDR3 sequence is CASSQGASGANVLTF. Here the CDR3 DNA reads TGTGCCAGCAGCCAGGGGGCCTCTGGGGCCAACGTCCTGACTTTC.

The chain has TRBV2 and TRBJ1-3; unclear D gene. V was cut by 6 bases and J by 0 bases, with 12 bases left in between. CDR3 length equals 15 residues. Germline values: CDR1 SNHLY, CDR2 FYNNEI. The CDR3 region has the DNA TGTGCCAGCAGGGCACAGTTGGGCTCTGGAAACACCATATATTTT. This translates into CASRAQLGSGNTIYF.

This chain joins TRBV5-4 and TRBJ1-2; weak D call: TRBD1 (5 bases). Germline CDR1 reads SGHNT; CDR2 reads YYREEE (reference sequence). The CDR3 is 16 residues long. Trimming shortened V by 3 bases and J by 4 bases, and 19 bases separated the two germline ends. The CDR3 region is CASSSASKDKSYGYTF. The CDR3 DNA reads TGTGCCAGCAGCTCAGCCAGCAAGGACAAGAGCTATGGCTACACCTTC.

V usage is TRBV27 and J usage is TRBJ2-7, with TRBD2 identical over 8 bases. V trimming: 8 bases; J trimming: 4 bases; junction bases outside the gene matches: 13. In germline, CDR1 is MNHEY, CDR2 SMNVEV (reference sequence). CDR3 size: 15 residues. For the CDR3, the DNA is TGTGCCAGCTCTACGACTAGCGACCATCTTTACGAGCAGTACTTC. It encodes CASSTTSDHLYEQYF.

This clone turned up a few times. CDR3 sequence (DNA): TGTGCCAGCAGCCAATTGGGGCCAGCGGGCGGCTACACCTTC. The encoded protein is CASSQLGPAGGYTF. The J gene is TRBJ1-2, the V gene TRBV3-1 (or the pseudogene TRBV3-2); a possible D gene is TRBD1 (5 bases). Germline CDR1 reads LGHDT; CDR2 reads YNNKEL (reference sequence). Trimming shortened V by 2 bases and J by 8 bases, and 15 bases separated the two germline ends. The CDR3 length is 14 residues.

This clone showed up just a few times. The V gene is TRBV28, the J gene TRBJ2-3; no clear D gene. The germline V gene has CDR1 MDHEN and CDR2 SYDVKM. V lost 3 bases and J 1 base, leaving 5 bases between the germline ends. CDR3 length equals 13 residues. CDR3 in amino acids: CASSFTGTDTQYF. The CDR3 DNA follows: TGTGCCAGCAGTTTCACAGGCACAGATACGCAGTATTTT.

The rearrangement uses TRBV6-5 and TRBJ2-7; 10 bases map to TRBD2. V lost 6 bases and J lost 1; bases outside the gene matches: 6. CDR1 and CDR2 (germline): MNHEY, SVGAGI. The CDR3 consists of 15 residues. For the CDR3, the DNA is TGTGCCAGCAGGTTGTTACTAGCGGGGTCCTACGAGCAGTACTTC. Its translation: CASRLLLAGSYEQYF.